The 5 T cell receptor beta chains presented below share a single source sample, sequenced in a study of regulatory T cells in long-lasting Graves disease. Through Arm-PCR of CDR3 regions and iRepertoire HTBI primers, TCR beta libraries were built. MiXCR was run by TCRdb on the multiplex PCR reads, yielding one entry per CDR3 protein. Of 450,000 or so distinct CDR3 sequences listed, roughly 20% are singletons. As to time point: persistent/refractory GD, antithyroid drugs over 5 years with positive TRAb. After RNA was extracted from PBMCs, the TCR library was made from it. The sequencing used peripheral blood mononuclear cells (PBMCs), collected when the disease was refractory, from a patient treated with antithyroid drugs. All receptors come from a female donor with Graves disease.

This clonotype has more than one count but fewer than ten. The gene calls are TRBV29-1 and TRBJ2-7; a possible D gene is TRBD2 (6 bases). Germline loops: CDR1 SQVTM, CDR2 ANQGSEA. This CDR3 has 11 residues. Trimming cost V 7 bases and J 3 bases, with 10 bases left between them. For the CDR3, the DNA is TGCAGCGCGGGAGAGCTCTACGAGCAGTACTTC. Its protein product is CSAGELYEQYF.

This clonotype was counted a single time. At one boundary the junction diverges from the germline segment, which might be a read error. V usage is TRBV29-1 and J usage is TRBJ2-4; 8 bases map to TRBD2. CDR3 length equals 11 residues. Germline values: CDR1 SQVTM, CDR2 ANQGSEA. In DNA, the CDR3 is TGCAGCGCCGAGTATGGGACTAGTACGTTCTTC. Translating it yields CSAEYGTSTFF.

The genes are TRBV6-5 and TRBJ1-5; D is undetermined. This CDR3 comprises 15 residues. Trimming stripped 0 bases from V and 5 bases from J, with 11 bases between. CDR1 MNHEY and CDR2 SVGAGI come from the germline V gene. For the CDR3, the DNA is TGTGCCAGCAGTTACTCGTTTTCTCGGGATCAGCCCCAGCATTTT. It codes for CASSYSFSRDQPQHF.

The CDR3: CSARGPGRGYSYGYTF. The CDR3 DNA reads as TGCAGTGCTAGAGGCCCAGGGAGAGGGTATAGCTATGGCTACACCTTC. The rearrangement uses TRBV20-1 and TRBJ1-2; a weak D match, TRBD1 (5 bases). Between the trimmed V and J ends, which lost 1 base and 4 bases, there was a span of 19 bases. Germline CDR1 DFQATT, CDR2 SNEGSKA (reference sequence). The CDR3 runs to 16 residues.

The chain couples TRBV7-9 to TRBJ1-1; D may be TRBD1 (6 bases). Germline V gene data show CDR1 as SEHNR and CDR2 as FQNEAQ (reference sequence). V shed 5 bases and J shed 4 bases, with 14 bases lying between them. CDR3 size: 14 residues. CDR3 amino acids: CASSPSGQTTEAFF. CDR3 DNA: TGTGCCAGCAGCCCTTCAGGACAGACCACTGAAGCTTTCTTT.